This T cell receptor (beta chain) was observed in a study of blood T cells in healthy people across ages. With a J-beta primer mix and a sample-barcoded 5' primer, a second PCR ran about 7 to 11 cycles. Each CDR3 protein gets one entry after TCRdb re-called the 5' RACE reads with MiXCR. The sample holds approximately 1.5 million distinct CDR3 sequences, approximately 39% seen once. This clonotype was observed a few times. The CDR3 runs to 15 residues. The sequenced sample consisted of blood. This clonotype was sampled from a woman younger than 30 in good health. The chain uses TRBV12-3 or TRBV12-4 and TRBJ2-1; 7 bases fit TRBD1. Gene TRBJ2-7 matches the end of the DNA better, so the J call may be wrong. The CDR3 spells CASTLTGSSYNEQYF. CDR3 bases: TGTGCCAGCACTCTGACAGGGAGCTCCTACAATGAGCAGTACTTC.